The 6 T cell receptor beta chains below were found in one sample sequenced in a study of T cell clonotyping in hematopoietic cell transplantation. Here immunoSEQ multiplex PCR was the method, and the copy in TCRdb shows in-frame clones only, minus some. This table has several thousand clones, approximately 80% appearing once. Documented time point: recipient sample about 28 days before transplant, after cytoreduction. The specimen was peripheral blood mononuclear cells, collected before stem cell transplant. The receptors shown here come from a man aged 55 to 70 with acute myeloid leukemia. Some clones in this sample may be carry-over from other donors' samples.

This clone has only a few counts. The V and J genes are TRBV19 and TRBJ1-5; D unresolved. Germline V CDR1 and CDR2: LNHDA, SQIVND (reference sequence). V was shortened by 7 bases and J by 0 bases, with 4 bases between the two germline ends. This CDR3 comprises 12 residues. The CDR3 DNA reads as TGTGCCAGTACCGTTAGCAATCAGCCCCAGCATTTT. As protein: CASTVSNQPQHF.

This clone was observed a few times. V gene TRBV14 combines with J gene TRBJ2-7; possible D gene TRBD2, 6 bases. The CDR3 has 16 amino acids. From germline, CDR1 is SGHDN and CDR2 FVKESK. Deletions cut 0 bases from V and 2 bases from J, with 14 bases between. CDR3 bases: TGTGCCAGCAGCCAAGATTTCGGGGGAGGACCCTACGAGCAGTACTTC. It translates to CASSQDFGGGPYEQYF.

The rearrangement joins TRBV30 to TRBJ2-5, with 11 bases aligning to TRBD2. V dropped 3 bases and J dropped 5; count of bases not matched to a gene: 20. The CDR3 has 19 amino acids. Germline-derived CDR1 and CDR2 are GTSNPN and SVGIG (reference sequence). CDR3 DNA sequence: TGTGCCTGGAGCGCTACAGGGGAAGTAGCGGGAGGGCCATGGGAGACCCAGTACTTC. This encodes CAWSATGEVAGGPWETQYF.

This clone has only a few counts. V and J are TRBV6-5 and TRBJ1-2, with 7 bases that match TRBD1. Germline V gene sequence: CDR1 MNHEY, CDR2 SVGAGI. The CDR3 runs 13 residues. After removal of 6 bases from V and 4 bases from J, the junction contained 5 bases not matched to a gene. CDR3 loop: CASSPGQIYGYTF. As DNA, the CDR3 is TGTGCCAGCAGCCCGGGACAGATCTATGGCTACACCTTC.

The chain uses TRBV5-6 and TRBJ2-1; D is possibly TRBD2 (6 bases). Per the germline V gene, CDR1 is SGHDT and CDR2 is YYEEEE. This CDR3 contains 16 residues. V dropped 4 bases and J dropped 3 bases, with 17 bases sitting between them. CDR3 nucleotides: TGTGCCAGCAGCCCGGCAGCTAGCGCCCTCTACAATGAGCAGTTCTTC. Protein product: CASSPAASALYNEQFF.

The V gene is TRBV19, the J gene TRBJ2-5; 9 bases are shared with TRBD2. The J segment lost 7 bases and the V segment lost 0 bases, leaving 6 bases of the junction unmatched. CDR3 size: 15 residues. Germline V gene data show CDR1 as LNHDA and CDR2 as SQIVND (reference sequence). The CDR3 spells CASSIDNLAGSTQYF. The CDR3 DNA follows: TGTGCCAGTAGTATAGATAATCTAGCGGGGTCGACCCAGTACTTC.